Detailed here is one T cell receptor (beta chain). Its target is unknown. From germline, CDR1 is SGHTA and CDR2 FQGNSA. The CDR3 consists of 15 residues. Trimming took off 3 bases at V and 2 bases at J, with 14 bases between the two ends. Sequencing used immunoSEQ multiplex PCR; TCRdb keeps in-frame clones, though not all of them. The sample contains approximately 90,000 clones, less than 90% of which appear only once. The data were obtained in a study of T cell responses to AZD1222 COVID-19 vaccine. Study findings and constraints: Distributed over spike, vaccine-associated CD4 TCRs predominated at 160-218 and 743-854.

The sequence was collected from an adult in good health. The sample was peripheral blood, taken on day 0 of AZD1222 vaccination. The chain employs TRBV7-2 and TRBJ2-7; no clear D gene. The CDR3 DNA reads TGTGCCAGCAGCTTCGGTAGGGAATCGCCCTACGAGCAGTACTTC. It encodes CASSFGRESPYEQYF. The full variable domain, in which reference TRBV7-2 and TRBJ2-7 provide the parts outside the CDR3, is GAGVSQSPSNKVTEKGKDVELRCDPISGHTALYWYRQSLGQGLEFLIYFQGNSAPDKSGLPSDRFSAERTGGSVSTLTIQRTQQEDSAVYLCASSFGRESPYEQYFGPGTRLTVT.